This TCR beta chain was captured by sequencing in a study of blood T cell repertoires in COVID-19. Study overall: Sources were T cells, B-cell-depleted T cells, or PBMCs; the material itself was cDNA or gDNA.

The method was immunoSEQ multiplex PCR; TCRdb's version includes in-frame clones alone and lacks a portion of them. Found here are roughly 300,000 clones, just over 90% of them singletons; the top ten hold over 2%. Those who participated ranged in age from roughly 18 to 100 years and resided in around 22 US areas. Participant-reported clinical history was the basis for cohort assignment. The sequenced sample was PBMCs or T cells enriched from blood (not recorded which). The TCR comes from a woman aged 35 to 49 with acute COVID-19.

Here the CDR3 reads CASSFPGPNGYTF. DNA of the CDR3: TGTGCCAGCAGCTTTCCAGGGCCAAATGGCTACACCTTC. The gene calls are TRBV7-9 and TRBJ1-2, with D perhaps matching TRBD1 (5 bases). This CDR3 region has 13 residues. Between the trimmed V and J ends, which lost 3 bases and 6 bases, there was a span of 11 bases. Germline-derived CDR1 and CDR2 are SEHNR and FQNEAQ (reference sequence).